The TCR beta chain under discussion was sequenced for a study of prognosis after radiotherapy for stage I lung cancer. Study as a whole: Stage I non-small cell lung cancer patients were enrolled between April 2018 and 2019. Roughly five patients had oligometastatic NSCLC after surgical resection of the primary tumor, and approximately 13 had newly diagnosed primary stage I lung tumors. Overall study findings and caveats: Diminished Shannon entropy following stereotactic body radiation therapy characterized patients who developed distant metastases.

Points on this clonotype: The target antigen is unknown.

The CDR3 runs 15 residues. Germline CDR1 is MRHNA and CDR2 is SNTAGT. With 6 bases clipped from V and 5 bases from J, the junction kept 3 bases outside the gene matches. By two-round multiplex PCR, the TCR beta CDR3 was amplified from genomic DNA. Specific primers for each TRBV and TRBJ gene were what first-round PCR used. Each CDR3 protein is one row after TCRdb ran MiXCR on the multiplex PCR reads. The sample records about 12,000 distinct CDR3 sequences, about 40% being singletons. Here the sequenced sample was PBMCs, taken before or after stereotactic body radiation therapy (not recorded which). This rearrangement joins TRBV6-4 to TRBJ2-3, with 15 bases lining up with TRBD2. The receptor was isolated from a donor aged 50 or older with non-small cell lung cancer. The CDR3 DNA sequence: TGTGCCAGCAGCAAGGGACTAGCGGGAGGAGATACGCAGTATTTT. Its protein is CASSKGLAGGDTQYF.